The 6 T cell receptor beta chains given below trace back to one sample, sequenced in a study of Ad26.COV2.S vaccination and SARS-CoV-2 variants. Produced via immunoSEQ multiplex PCR; TCRdb's table is partial and in-frame only. This sample yields about 420,000 clones, of which more than 75% are seen a single time; 3.6% belongs to the top ten. Treatment in this sample: around 19 received Ad26.COV2.S at low or high dose, single or two shots; roughly five received placebo; per-sample allocation not given. Day 63 after the first injection of vaccine or placebo was the sampling time. The sample consisted of peripheral blood, taken in a trial of Ad26.COV2.S vaccine versus placebo. The receptors originated from a person aged 18-65 years who received the Ad26.COV2.S COVID-19 vaccine or a placebo.

V and J are TRBV30 and TRBJ1-1; 9 nucleotides align to TRBD1. Germline V CDR1 and CDR2: GTSNPN, SVGIG (reference sequence). V gave up 8 bases and J gave up 4 bases; unmatched junction bases: 5. The CDR3 has 12 residues. In DNA, the CDR3 is TGTGCCGGCTCGGGACAGGGCACTGAAGCTTTCTTT. It codes for CAGSGQGTEAFF.

The chain combines TRBV10-3 with TRBJ1-2; D unresolved. V shed 3 bases and J shed 7 bases, with 15 bases lying between them. CDR1 and CDR2 (germline): ENHRY, SYGVKD. There are 14 residues in the CDR3. In DNA, the CDR3 is TGTGCCATCAGTGAAACTAGCAGGTGGGGTGGCTACACCTTC. As protein: CAISETSRWGGYTF.

This clone occurred once. The genes are TRBV20-1 and TRBJ2-2; TRBD1 matches 9 bases. Germline loops: CDR1 DFQATT, CDR2 SNEGSKA (reference sequence). The length of the CDR3 is 13 residues. Trimming removed 3 bases from V and 6 bases from J; junction bases left unmatched: 2. The CDR3 protein is CSASRTGAGELFF. DNA for the CDR3: TGCAGTGCTAGTAGGACAGGGGCCGGGGAGCTGTTTTTT.

This sequence joins TRBV27 and TRBJ2-1, with D hard to call. Germline V CDR1 and CDR2: MNHEY, SMNVEV (reference sequence). CDR3 length: 15 amino acids. The V gene lost 6 bases and the J gene lost 2 bases, with 14 bases spanning the gap. The CDR3 sequence is CASRLTQGPYNEQFF. In DNA form, the CDR3 reads TGTGCCAGCAGATTAACACAAGGCCCCTACAATGAGCAGTTCTTC.

V usage is TRBV12-5 and J usage is TRBJ2-5; D call uncertain. There are 14 residues in the CDR3. Per the germline V gene, CDR1 is LGHNT and CDR2 is FRNRAP. With 3 bases removed from V and 5 bases from J, the gap between germline ends came to 13 bases. CDR3 DNA: TGTGCTAGTGGTTTAGGTCGTCTCCAGGAGACCCAGTACTTC. It is translated as CASGLGRLQETQYF.

The chain is built from TRBV6-2 or TRBV6-3 and TRBJ1-5; tentatively, D is TRBD1 (5 bases). Trimming removed 0 bases at V and 2 bases at J, with 14 bases between. The CDR3 sequence is 17 residues long. Germline assignment: CDR1 MNHEY and CDR2 SVGEGT. In nucleotides, the CDR3 is TGTGCCAGCAGTTACTCGGGACGGGGAGGGGGCAATCAGCCCCAGCATTTT. Its protein is CASSYSGRGGGNQPQHF.